This TCR beta chain appears in the sequencing data of a study of cytomegalovirus exposure and HLA in healthy donors (dated by TCRdb to 2016 to 2017). Regarding the complete study: In an earlier analysis of some 610 of the donors, 250 to 300 Gb of sequence data and approximately 100 million unique TCR beta sequences from 180 million or so T cells were reported. An early release that covered 500 to 800 HLA-typed donors contained around 300 gigabases of sequencing data and 80 million or so unique TCR sequences. Of the 350 to 400 genotyped donors, roughly 80% fell in the genetic ancestry cluster associated with self-reported Caucasian donors. The study aimed to test whether signatures of past pathogen exposure could be identified by cataloging public T cell receptors. The study profiled the T cell repertoires of some 610 subjects by immunosequencing and related them to cytomegalovirus serostatus. A separate validation cohort of 100 to 150 different subjects was used in addition to the roughly 620-subject first cohort. To predict cytomegalovirus infection status, the study brought together high-throughput TCR immunosequencing, statistical association of individual TCRs with disease status, and machine learning. A later analysis re-examined previously published TCR beta repertoires from more than 600 donors and added high-resolution HLA genotyping to investigate patterns of TCR occurrence. Rather than using new phenotypic data, the later analysis identified candidate immune exposures from TCR beta sequences and from how often those sequences occurred across donors. An earlier analysis of 450 to 750 of the donors used high-throughput TCR beta sequencing to judge whether each TCR beta V gene segment behaved as functional or pseudogenic. Donor age, sex, ethnicity and CMV serostatus were compiled alongside the repertoire data. Genome-wide SNP genotypes for about 65% of the 666 donors were used in a later genetic analysis, which treated that subset as a discovery cohort. Every repertoire in the discovery cohort had been generated on one and the same sequencing platform. HLA typing covered class I and class II loci at four-digit resolution. Typing coverage varied by locus: roughly 629-630 donors for A, B, C, DRB1 and DQB1; more than 500 for DQA1; around 570 for DPA1; under 490 for DPB1. Because of strong linkage in the cohort, roughly five DR-DQ haplotypes were treated as single units for association and clustering. Among roughly 400 genotyped donors of the cohort, an average of around 220,000 unique TCR beta nucleotide sequences was sequenced per donor, of which 15% to 20% were non-productive. The paper's findings and limits, for the study overall: In the study, about 150 TCR beta chains were listed as associated with cytomegalovirus. According to a later analysis, most CMV-associated TCR beta chains appeared to be HLA-restricted, and the HLA associations seemed to be driven largely by CMV exposure. For the cohort, immune exposure information was limited to CMV serostatus. Because the 87-base-pair reads could not distinguish some IMGT-functional V segments, including TRBV6-2 and TRBV6-3, those segments were excluded. A cluster of highly shared sequence variants was judged likely to represent a technical artifact of the sequencing pipeline. The classifier was reported to diagnose cytomegalovirus status with high specificity and sensitivity in both the original cohort and the validation cohort. Linkage disequilibrium might explain the correlated functional status among segregating V segments, but an unknown experimental factor could not be excluded. Because HLA typing was unavailable for some donors at each locus, only the typed subset was used in association tests. Roughly uniform sequencing depth across donors was assumed in presence/absence analyses, although this assumption may not hold. A further reported finding was that TCR beta sequences accurately predicted the HLA-A and HLA-B alleles for most subjects in the first cohort. In a later analysis, the rate of TCR association differed among HLA loci, with DRB1 alleles having the most associated TCRs and HLA-C alleles having the fewest. In this cohort, only TCR beta chains were sequenced, and detectable features were limited by the absence of alpha or paired-chain data. In an earlier analysis of over 550 of the donors, most TCR beta V segments were observed in productive rearrangements about 90% or about 30% of the time, broadly matching IMGT annotations. A later analysis reported that several top co-occurrence clusters appeared linked to parvovirus B19, influenza, CMV and Epstein-Barr virus. An association between a missense DCLRE1C variant and V-gene and J-gene trimming of TCR beta chains was found in a later genetic analysis and replicated in an independent cohort. When HLA alleles, especially DR and DQ, strongly co-occurred, attributing TCR associations to individual alleles was difficult. Over 15 rarely observed V segments, including chromosome 9 orphons, were excluded from the earlier analysis of approximately 500 of the donors because counts were too low. A later analysis associated about 17,000 TCR beta sequences with specific HLA alleles at a false discovery rate of 0.05. In vitro tests confirmed that a few of the cytomegalovirus-associated TCR beta chains recognize cytomegalovirus antigens. In a later analysis, HLA-associated TCR beta chains showed more clonal expansion and lower generation probabilities than non-associated chains that were equally common. It was suggested by the authors that the approach could potentially be generalized to other disease states and immunological phenotypes. In a later genetic analysis, fewer N-insertions in productive TCRs were reported among donors in an Asian-associated ancestry cluster than the roughly 700-donor mean. Most TCR sequences were seen in very few donors, while some public TCRs were found in many individuals.

Counted from cysteine to phenylalanine, this CDR3 has 13 amino acids. CDR3 DNA only is kept here, 39 bases in frame from base 1. Relative to germline, V is 5 bases shorter and J is 8 bases shorter, with 15 bases between their ends. According to the germline V gene, CDR1 reads SNHLY and CDR2 reads FYNNEI. The cohort was made up of roughly 670 healthy bone marrow donors. At the time of sampling, all cohort members were nominally healthy, though unrecorded immune exposures were likely present. The donor tested CMV seronegative, placing the donor among the approximately 400 seronegative members of the cohort. Every donor gave a peripheral blood sample, and the peripheral blood mononuclear cells from that sample were used for TCR beta sequencing. The Qiagen DNeasy Blood Extraction Kit was used to extract genomic DNA from the blood cell samples. Library preparation used the immunoSEQ multiplex PCR assay. For the multiplex PCR, a mixture combining 60 forward primers for TCR Vbeta segments and 13 reverse primers for TCR Jbeta segments was used. The CDR3 region of rearranged TCR beta genes was amplified from genomic DNA by a multiplex PCR assay. The Illumina HiSeq System was used to sequence the amplified TCR beta libraries as 87-base-pair reads. Processing in the source paper ran as follows. In a later analysis, tens of millions of unique TCR beta chains were counted across the 650 to 750 repertoires, and roughly 10 million of these chains were shared by at least two donors. To remove PCR and sequencing errors, raw reads were error-corrected and collapsed into unique sequences using a nearest-neighbor algorithm that merged closely related sequences. Alignment of CDR3 sequences to IMGT reference sequences was used to assign V, D and J gene segments. For a sequence to be retained, at least a six-nucleotide match to both a V gene segment and a J gene segment was required. A rearrangement counted as productive if the CDR3 had no stop codons and remained in frame with V and J, and every other rearrangement counted as non-productive. CDR3 was defined according to IMGT convention as the region running from the second conserved V-encoded cysteine to the conserved J-encoded phenylalanine. Sequences without an unambiguous match to a single V gene segment were excluded from the earlier analysis of 500 to 700 of the donors. In an earlier analysis of 587 of the donors, V segments were called functional above 56.7% productive rearrangements and were called segregating when the between-donor standard deviation exceeded 5%. A statistical classification framework was built for diagnosing cytomegalovirus status from the catalog of TCR beta chain sequences. In a later analysis, V and J genes were assigned by comparing TCR nucleotide sequences against IMGT/GENE-DB human TR gene sequences. In a later analysis, CDR3 sequences and most-parsimonious VDJ recombination scenarios were assigned using the TCRdist pipeline. In a later analysis, each TCR beta chain was defined by its CDR3 amino acid sequence together with its V-gene family, and reads lacking a unique V-gene family were excluded. A later analysis removed roughly 590 highly shared, low-generation-probability nucleotide sequences to deal with suspected cross-contamination and a sequencing artifact. In a later analysis, a clonal expansion index for each public chain was calculated from normalized within-repertoire ranks of inferred template counts. In a later analysis, generation probabilities were computed with a VDJ recombination model fitted to out-of-frame rearrangements, and the resulting probabilities were checked against IGoR. A later analysis scored TCR-TCR, TCR-HLA and TCR-CMV co-occurrence with hypergeometric tests, applying a repertoire-size bias correction to TCR pairs. In a later analysis, false discovery rates were estimated by permuting HLA or CMV assignments 20 times. A later analysis grouped co-occurring TCRs with DBSCAN, adding TCRdist sequence similarity when clustering within HLA-allele-positive subsets. For co-occurrence clustering, repertoires with fewer than 30,000 or more than 120,000 public chains were excluded, along with five repertoires with anomalous nucleotide sharing. Entries here come from immuneACCESS through TCRdb and include only in-frame sequences with V and J called. Some clones fail to appear in such tables; in the studies checked, an unresolved V gene covers under half of the shortfall, and the cause of the remainder is unknown. That table supplies the V and J calls and clone size; D and trimming were determined from the DNA. This sample lists about 180,000 clones; 70% to 85% were detected once. The top ten clones comprise under 0.9% of the sample.

Details on this clone: This receptor's antigen is unknown. No quality values exist for individual bases; no much larger clone is one base distant.

The clonotype was recovered from a woman aged 40 to 55 in good health and CMV-seronegative. The chain couples TRBV2 to TRBJ1-2; the D segment could be TRBD1, given 6 matching bases. Sequenced sample: PBMCs. The nucleotide sequence is TGTGCCAGCAGTCTGGAAGGGGGATCGGGCTACACCTTC. Its protein is CASSLEGGSGYTF. The full variable domain, completed from the reference TRBV2 and TRBJ1-2 proteins outside the CDR3, reads EPEVTQTPSHQVTQMGQEVILRCVPISNHLYFYWYRQILGQKVEFLVSFYNNEISEKSEIFDDQFSVERPDGSNFTLKIRSTKLEDSAMYFCASSLEGGSGYTFGSGTRLTVV.